This T cell receptor (beta chain) appears in the sequencing data of a study of CD8+ T cells in alopecia areata listed by TCRdb under 2018. Study-wide context: The treated patients took part in an open-label pilot trial in which moderate-to-severe alopecia areata was treated with oral tofacitinib at 5 to 10 mg twice daily. Tofacitinib was administered for 6 to 18 months, and 6 months of follow-up off drug were then conducted to assess delayed response and recurrence. High-throughput TCRbeta sequencing was used to examine T cell clonal expansion in alopecia areata in both the C3H/HeJ mouse model and human patients. Scalp tissue and sorted CD4+ and CD8+ peripheral blood T cells from patchy and totalis/universalis alopecia areata patients and from healthy controls were covered by human TCRbeta sequencing. Patients on tofacitinib were biopsied at baseline and after 4 and 24 weeks of treatment, and several of the patients also had a later scalp biopsy. Scalp clonality was compared across normal scalp (n=4), patchy alopecia areata scalp (n=8), and alopecia totalis/universalis scalp (n=8). RNA was extracted with the PAXgene miRNA kit for fixed scalp, the miRNeasy kit for PBMCs, and the RNeasy kit for mouse skin. Amplification of TCRbeta CDR3 regions was done by immunoSEQ multiplex PCR using 35 Vbeta forward primers and 13 Jbeta reverse primers. Results and caveats for the whole study, not just this receptor: TCR sequences shared between patients were less clear than in mice, possibly partly because of HLA diversity in the patient population. Scalp TCR repertoire analysis is complicated because resident alphabeta T cells in normal human skin are also sequenced, whereas mouse skin is dominated by gammadelta T cells. Compared with normal scalp, lesional scalp, particularly in alopecia totalis/universalis, had higher clonality and more expanded CD8+ clones, which suggests antigenic drive.

About this clone: Its antigen specificity is not known. Per-nucleotide qualities are absent, and no much larger clonotype sits a single base away.

The cysteine opens and the phenylalanine closes a CDR3 of 16 amino acids. Left in the record is the CDR3 DNA by itself, 48 bases read in frame from the first base. For CDR1 and CDR2, the germline V gene lists SGHVS and FNYEAQ. V is reduced by 1 base and J by 2 bases, leaving a spacing of 9 bases between them. Taken with the paper, the label for time point translates to: baseline before oral tofacitinib. Peripheral blood and lesional scalp punch biopsies were obtained from patients with alopecia areata. PBMCs were separated by density centrifugation and stained for CD3, CD4 and CD8, after which CD4+ and CD8+ T cells were sorted on a FACSAria. The library was prepared using the immunoSEQ multiplex PCR assay. RNA was extracted from all samples and reverse transcribed into cDNA as template for TCR sequencing. SuperScript III was used to make first-strand cDNA, primed with a 2:1 mix of oligo-dT and random hexamers. Amplification bias was assessed with a synthetic immune receptor repertoire, and residual bias was removed computationally. In the original analysis: After raw reads were preprocessed to remove errors, the CDR3 was defined following IMGT conventions as running from the conserved cysteine to phenylalanine. Clonality was computed as 1 minus the Shannon entropy, with the entropy normalized by log2 of the number of productive unique TCRs. Whether scalp clones were CD4 or CD8 was inferred by matching scalp TCRbeta sequences against CD4 and CD8 repertoires sorted from blood. Imported from immuneACCESS, the table was reduced by TCRdb to in-frame sequences with V and J called. These copies leave out some clones; in studies compared against another copy, an unresolved V gene accounts for under half, and the cause of the remainder is not known. That table furnishes V, J and clone size, whereas the DNA furnished D and trimming. In all, the sample holds 150,000 to 200,000 clones, and approximately 70% of those were seen once. The ten largest clones add up to over 9.5% of the sample.

The receptor was isolated from a human donor with alopecia areata. The sample was CD8+ T cells sorted from blood, taken at week 0. The chain is assembled from TRBV7-6 and TRBJ2-6; confidence is insufficient to name the D gene. For the CDR3, the sequence is CASSLVGSAGANVLTF. The nucleotide sequence reads as follows: TGTGCCAGCAGCTTAGTAGGGTCAGCTGGGGCCAACGTCCTGACTTTC.